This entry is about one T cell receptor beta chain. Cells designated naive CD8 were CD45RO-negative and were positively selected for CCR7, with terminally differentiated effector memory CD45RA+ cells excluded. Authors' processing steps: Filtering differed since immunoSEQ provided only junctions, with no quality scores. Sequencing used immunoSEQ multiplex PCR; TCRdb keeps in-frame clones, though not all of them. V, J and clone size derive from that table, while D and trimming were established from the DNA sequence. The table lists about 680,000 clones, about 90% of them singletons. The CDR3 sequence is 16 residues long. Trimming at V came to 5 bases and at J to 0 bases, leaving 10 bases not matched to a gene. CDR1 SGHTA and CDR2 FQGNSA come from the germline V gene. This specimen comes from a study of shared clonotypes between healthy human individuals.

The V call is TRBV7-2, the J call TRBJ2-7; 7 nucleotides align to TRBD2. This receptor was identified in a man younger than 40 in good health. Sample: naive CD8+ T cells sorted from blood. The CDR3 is CASSPGAPGGSYEQYF. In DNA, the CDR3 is TGTGCCAGCAGCCCCGGTGCCCCGGGGGGCTCCTACGAGCAGTACTTC.